These 15 T cell receptor beta chains came from one sample sequenced in a study of blood T cells in healthy people across ages. A second PCR, run for roughly 6 to 11 cycles, used a sample-barcoded 5' primer plus a J-beta primer mix. TCRdb fed the 5' RACE reads into MiXCR, producing one record per CDR3 protein. The sample lists more than 700,000 distinct CDR3 sequences, 46% occurring once. The sample was blood. These receptors all come from a man of 80 years or more in good health.

This clonotype has a handful of counts. The chain links TRBV7-2 to TRBJ2-7, with TRBD2 identical over 9 bases. J gave up 4 bases and V 4 bases, and 8 bases lay outside the gene matches. CDR1 and CDR2 from the germline V gene are SGHTA and FQGNSA. The CDR3 covers 15 residues. This chain's CDR3 is CASSSHSGSGYEQYF. The DNA of the CDR3 is TGTGCCAGCAGCTCACATAGCGGGAGTGGTTACGAGCAGTACTTC.

This clonotype was detected ten times or more. The chain has TRBV7-2 and TRBJ2-7; 11 nucleotides match TRBD2. CDR1 and CDR2 from the germline V gene are SGHTA and FQGNSA. The CDR3 is 16 residues long. The ends lost 3 bases at V and 1 base at J; junction bases unmatched: 5. The CDR3 protein is CASSFAGTSGSYEQYF. The CDR3 region has the DNA TGTGCCAGCAGCTTCGCGGGGACTAGCGGTTCCTACGAGCAGTACTTC. The full variable domain, completed using reference TRBV7-2 and TRBJ2-7, is GAGVSQSPSNKVTEKGKDVELRCDPISGHTALYWYRQSLGQGLEFLIYFQGNSAPDKSGLPSDRFSAERTGGSVSTLTIQRTQQEDSAVYLCASSFAGTSGSYEQYFGPGTRLTVT.

There are many counts of this clonotype. The chain is built from TRBV12-3 or TRBV12-4 and TRBJ2-1; a weak D match, TRBD2 (5 bases). The V gene lost 5 bases and the J gene lost 6 bases, with 11 bases spanning the gap. CDR3 size: 13 residues. The DNA of the CDR3 is TGTGCCAGCAGTGCCCTACTAGGCAATGAGCAGTTCTTC. Amino acid sequence: CASSALLGNEQFF.

This chain uses TRBV11-3 with TRBJ1-2; D is unclear. V was cut by 0 bases and J by 6 bases, with 8 bases left in between. The CDR3 covers 13 residues. CDR1 is SGHNT and CDR2 is YENEEA in the germline V gene. CDR3 sequence: CASSLEGFNGYTF. CDR3 DNA sequence: TGTGCCAGCAGCTTAGAAGGGTTTAATGGCTACACCTTC.

This clonotype turned up a few times. This chain connects TRBV6-5 to TRBJ1-2, with TRBD1 matching over 8 bases. The CDR3 runs to 13 residues. Unmatched junction bases numbered 7, after V lost 7 bases and J lost 6 bases. CDR1 is MNHEY, CDR2 SVGAGI, per germline. DNA for the CDR3: TGTGCCAGCACCCGGACAGGGAGGGATGGCTACACCTTC. Amino acid sequence: CASTRTGRDGYTF.

This rearrangement joins TRBV7-9 to TRBJ1-1, with D tentatively TRBD1 (6 bases). There are 16 residues in the CDR3. Germline V lookup: CDR1 SEHNR, CDR2 FQNEAQ (reference sequence). V lost 5 bases and J 0 bases, leaving 16 bases between the germline ends. In DNA, the CDR3 is TGTGCCAGCAGCCCCGGGTCAGGGGTTATGAACACTGAAGCTTTCTTT. Translated: CASSPGSGVMNTEAFF. Variable domain in full (rest from reference TRBV7-9 and TRBJ1-1): DTGVSQNPRHKITKRGQNVTFRCDPISEHNRLYWYRQTLGQGPEFLTYFQNEAQLEKSRLLSDRFSAERPKGSFSTLEIQRTEQGDSAMYLCASSPGSGVMNTEAFFGQGTRLTVV.

This clonotype has only a few counts. CDR3 loop: CASSLVSNTDTQYF. CDR3 nucleotide sequence: TGTGCCAGCAGTTTAGTGTCTAACACAGATACGCAGTATTTT. V usage is TRBV27 and J usage is TRBJ2-3; unclear D gene. Germline V lookup: CDR1 MNHEY, CDR2 SMNVEV (reference sequence). This CDR3 is 14 amino acids long. Trimming removed 2 bases at V and 2 bases at J, with 8 bases between.

This clonotype showed up many times. The chain has TRBV12-3 or TRBV12-4 and TRBJ2-1; weak D call: TRBD1 (5 bases). The ends were cut back, 0 bases at V and 10 bases at J, with 7 bases in the middle. The CDR3 length is 12 residues. The CDR3 nucleotides are TGTGCCAGCAGTTTAGCGAGACAGGAGCAGTTCTTC. It codes for CASSLARQEQFF.

This clonotype was observed a handful of times. CDR3 nucleotides: TGCGCCAGCAGCCTCCGGGGGGTGACCTCTGGGGCCAACGTCCTGACTTTC. As protein: CASSLRGVTSGANVLTF. J is TRBJ2-6 and V is TRBV4-3, with 7 bases lining up with TRBD2. J gave up 0 bases and V 4 bases, and 6 bases lay outside the gene matches. CDR1 and CDR2 from the germline V gene are LGHNA and YSLEER. The CDR3 has 17 amino acids.

This clonotype was observed a handful of times. This chain uses TRBV4-1 with TRBJ2-5, with TRBD2 matching over 8 bases. Germline assignment: CDR1 MGHRA and CDR2 YSYEKL. The CDR3 contains 15 residues. V lost 1 base, J lost 4 bases, and 5 bases stayed unmatched. CDR3 loop: CASSQVLAATETQYF. In DNA, the CDR3 is TGCGCCAGCAGCCAAGTACTAGCGGCAACAGAGACCCAGTACTTC.

The sample holds a few counts of this clonotype. The rearrangement uses TRBV5-1 and TRBJ2-1; TRBD2 matches 8 bases. Trimming at V came to 5 bases and at J to 10 bases, leaving 11 bases not matched to a gene. CDR3 length: 14 amino acids. Germline V gene data show CDR1 as SGHRS and CDR2 as YFSETQ. In nucleotides, the CDR3 is TGCGCCAGCAGAGAGGTAGCGGGGCGAGGGGAGCAGTTCTTC. Its translation: CASREVAGRGEQFF.

J is TRBJ1-2 and V is TRBV20-1; 8 bases fit TRBD1. The J segment lost 8 bases and the V segment lost 1 base, leaving 12 bases of the junction unmatched. The CDR3 has 15 amino acids. Germline assignment: CDR1 DFQATT and CDR2 SNEGSKA (reference sequence). CDR3 sequence (DNA): TGCAGTGCTAGAGCCCCGGGCAGGGGGCGAGAGGGCTACACCTTC. Protein sequence: CSARAPGRGREGYTF.

This clonotype showed up just a few times. This chain connects TRBV7-9 to TRBJ2-5, with D uncertain. Germline V gives CDR1 SEHNR, CDR2 FQNEAQ (reference sequence). V was pared by 0 bases and J by 4 bases, with 6 bases between. The CDR3 spans 13 residues. The CDR3 DNA sequence: TGTGCCAGCAGCTTAGCGGTGGGAGAGACCCAGTACTTC. Amino acid sequence: CASSLAVGETQYF.

This clonotype was seen a few times. The gene calls are TRBV24-1 and TRBJ2-1; tentative D call: TRBD2 (6 bases). This CDR3 has 16 residues. The V and J ends lost 1 base and 6 bases respectively, with 15 bases between them. CDR1 KGHDR and CDR2 SFDVKD come from the germline V gene. CDR3 coding DNA: TGTGCCACCAGTGATTTCCGCGCTAGCGCCCTCAATGAGCAGTTCTTC. It encodes CATSDFRASALNEQFF.

The CDR3 DNA follows: TGTGCCAGCAGTTCATCGGCCGGGACACCGTACCAAGAGACCCAGTACTTC. Protein: CASSSSAGTPYQETQYF. The J gene is TRBJ2-5, the V gene TRBV12-3 or TRBV12-4; a weak D match, TRBD1 (6 bases). This CDR3 spans 17 amino acids. V was shortened by 4 bases and J by 0 bases, with 18 bases between the two germline ends.